The next 17 T cell receptor beta chains were all read from a single sample in a study of CD8 T cells in Susac syndrome (dated by TCRdb to between 2018 and 2021). The library was produced with the immunoSEQ multiplex PCR assay. RNA was extracted using the RNeasy kit, and roughly 0.5 to 1 microgram was reverse transcribed with random hexamers. The raw public reads went through TCRdb reprocessing: fastp at Q25, MiXCR clone calling, in-frame beta chains kept. Each entry merges the rows of one CDR3 protein and shows their most common DNA and genes. This sample lists about 210,000 distinct CDR3 sequences; about 95% were detected once. The ten largest clonotypes hold about 0.091% of the sample. The sample consisted of CD4+ T cells from PBMCs. The receptors were gathered from a human donor with multiple sclerosis.

The V gene is TRBV27, the J gene TRBJ2-1; 7 bases fit TRBD2. Germline CDR1 is MNHEY and CDR2 is SMNVEV (reference sequence). CDR3 length: 15 amino acids. Unmatched junction bases numbered 8, after V lost 4 bases and J lost 5 bases. CDR3 sequence: CASSSLGLADNEQFF. The CDR3 coding sequence is TGTGCCAGCAGTTCCCTGGGGCTAGCGGACAATGAGCAGTTCTTC.

The rearrangement links TRBV20-1 to TRBJ2-1; 9 bases line up with TRBD2. Germline V gene data show CDR1 as DFQATT and CDR2 as SNEGSKA (reference sequence). The V gene end was trimmed by 1 base and the J gene end by 8 bases; junction bases not matched to a gene: 3. The CDR3 extends over 13 amino acids. CDR3: CSARVGTSYEQFF. In DNA, the CDR3 is TGCAGTGCTAGAGTGGGGACTAGCTATGAGCAGTTCTTC.

In nucleotides, the CDR3 is TGTGCCAGCGGCGTTGGACAGGGCCAGTTTTTT. Its protein is CASGVGQGQFF. This chain joins TRBV2 and TRBJ1-4, with TRBD1 matching 8 bases. In germline, CDR1 is SNHLY, CDR2 FYNNEI. CDR3 length equals 11 residues. Losses at the gene ends were 8 bases for V and 16 bases for J; bases not matched to a gene: 9.

The J gene is TRBJ2-3, the V gene TRBV20-1; possibly TRBD2 for D (6 bases). Germline CDR1 DFQATT, CDR2 SNEGSKA (reference sequence). Trimming left V 0 bases short and J 4 bases short, with 20 bases between. There are 17 residues in the CDR3. In DNA, the CDR3 is TGCAGTGCTAGAGATGGGGGGATGGGAATCGGCCCAGATACGCAGTATTTT. As protein: CSARDGGMGIGPDTQYF.

This sequence joins TRBV6-5 and TRBJ1-5, with D unclear. From germline, CDR1 is MNHEY and CDR2 SVGAGI. V dropped 2 bases and J dropped 0 bases, with 11 bases sitting between them. The CDR3 is 16 amino acids. The CDR3 DNA follows: TGTGCCAGCAGTTACGGACCGGGTTATAGCAATCAGCCCCAGCATTTT. Protein sequence: CASSYGPGYSNQPQHF.

This chain connects TRBV20-1 to TRBJ2-5; TRBD2 is a possible D gene (5 bases). The CDR3 is 15 amino acids. CDR1 DFQATT and CDR2 SNEGSKA come from the germline V gene (reference sequence). V was pared by 5 bases and J by 2 bases, with 18 bases between. The CDR3 nucleotides read TGCAGTGCTCCACGAGGGAGTTGGCTTCAAGAGACCCAGTACTTC. The encoded protein is CSAPRGSWLQETQYF.

This rearrangement joins TRBV28 to TRBJ1-3; unclear D gene. The CDR3 sequence is 15 residues long. V was cut by 3 bases and J by 0 bases, with 9 bases left in between. Germline V gene lookup returns CDR1 MDHEN and CDR2 SYDVKM. The CDR3 region is CASSFVRSSGNTIYF. CDR3 coding DNA: TGTGCCAGCAGTTTCGTTAGGAGCTCTGGAAACACCATATATTTT.

The chain employs TRBV20-1 and TRBJ2-1; no definite D call. Trimming stripped 3 bases from V and 8 bases from J, with 2 bases between. Germline CDR1 and CDR2: DFQATT and SNEGSKA (reference sequence). The CDR3 length is 9 residues. The CDR3 DNA follows: TGCAGTGCTAGTCATGAGCAGTTCTTC. This translates into CSASHEQFF.

This chain connects TRBV19 to TRBJ2-3; D not resolved. The CDR3 has 16 residues. Germline V gene data show CDR1 as LNHDA and CDR2 as SQIVND (reference sequence). Deletions cut 6 bases from V and 2 bases from J, with 18 bases between. CDR3 in DNA: TGTGCCAGTAGGCAATTCTCCGGGCCCCCCACAGATACGCAGTATTTT. This encodes CASRQFSGPPTDTQYF.

The rearrangement uses TRBV20-1 and TRBJ2-1; 11 positions match TRBD2. In germline, CDR1 is DFQATT, CDR2 SNEGSKA (reference sequence). CDR3 length equals 16 residues. With 7 bases clipped from V and 3 bases from J, the junction kept 11 bases outside the gene matches. CDR3: CSVRPVAGGNYNEQFF. The CDR3 bases are TGCAGTGTAAGACCCGTAGCGGGAGGGAACTACAATGAGCAGTTCTTC.

This rearrangement joins TRBV29-1 to TRBJ2-3; 10 nucleotides line up with TRBD2. Germline V lookup: CDR1 SQVTM, CDR2 ANQGSEA. This CDR3 has 16 amino acids. Trimming took 1 base from V and 5 from J; bases not matched to a gene: 9. Here the CDR3 reads CSVEGRAGGPLDTQYF. The CDR3 DNA follows: TGCAGCGTTGAAGGTAGAGCGGGAGGGCCTTTAGATACGCAGTATTTT.

This sequence joins TRBV7-6 and TRBJ2-5; 10 positions match TRBD1. The germline CDR1 and CDR2 sequences are SGHVS and FNYEAQ. The CDR3 totals 15 residues. J was trimmed by 4 bases and V by 5 bases; bases with no gene match: 7. CDR3 residues: CASSHGTGERETQYF. The DNA for the CDR3 is TGTGCCAGCAGCCACGGGACAGGGGAGCGAGAGACCCAGTACTTC.

This chain uses TRBV20-1 with TRBJ2-1, with 7 bases that match TRBD2. This CDR3 spans 15 amino acids. Germline V gives CDR1 DFQATT, CDR2 SNEGSKA (reference sequence). V shed 3 bases and J 0 bases; nucleotides not matched to a gene: 5. The CDR3 nucleotides are TGCAGTGCTAGTAAGCGGGATCGCTCCTACAATGAGCAGTTCTTC. Translated, it gives CSASKRDRSYNEQFF.

The chain links TRBV12-3 or TRBV12-4 to TRBJ2-7, with 16 bases fitting TRBD2. The CDR3 length is 21 residues. V lost 5 bases to trimming and J lost 3 bases; unmatched junction nucleotides: 19. The CDR3 loop reads CASSPTEPGLAGGPGRYEQYF. The CDR3 nucleotides read TGTGCCAGCAGTCCGACGGAACCGGGACTAGCGGGAGGGCCGGGACGCTACGAGCAGTACTTC.

The V and J genes are TRBV5-4 and TRBJ2-3; TRBD2 might be the D (6 bases). CDR1 and CDR2 (germline): SGHNT, YYREEE (reference sequence). V was shortened by 7 bases and J by 0 bases, with 18 bases between the two germline ends. The CDR3 runs to 16 residues. CDR3 DNA: TGTGCCAGCTTCTGGAAAAAAGGGACTAGCACAGATACGCAGTATTTT. It specifies CASFWKKGTSTDTQYF.

The J gene is TRBJ2-3, the V gene TRBV13; D is undetermined. Germline V gene lookup returns CDR1 PRHDT and CDR2 FYEKMQ (reference sequence). Deletions cut 10 bases from V and 4 bases from J, with 18 bases between. CDR3 length equals 14 residues. The CDR3 spells CANSPRGMPDTQYF. The CDR3 region has the DNA TGTGCCAACTCCCCGCGTGGTATGCCAGATACGCAGTATTTT.

The chain couples TRBV20-1 to TRBJ2-3; unclear D gene. Germline V lookup: CDR1 DFQATT, CDR2 SNEGSKA (reference sequence). Trimming removed 6 bases at V and 4 bases at J, with 2 bases between. The CDR3 is made up of 9 amino acids. The CDR3 here is CSAPDTQYF. CDR3 DNA sequence: TGCAGTGCGCCAGATACGCAGTATTTT.